This is a list of T cell receptor beta chains from one sample in a study of cytomegalovirus exposure and HLA in healthy donors. Assay used: immunoSEQ multiplex PCR; TCRdb lists only in-frame clones, some missing. Among around 73,000 clones, roughly 90% were seen once, and the ten largest hold less than 5%. The sample taken for sequencing was PBMCs. The receptors here all came from a woman between 18 and 30 years old in good health and CMV-seropositive. Each CDR3 is given with its conserved first and last residue. The order of the fields is D gene, J gene, V gene, clone size, CDR3 DNA, CDR3 protein. The D gene is left open where the match is weak. Clone sizes are given selectively: once, few, many, or a class where the clone is expanded.

-,TRBJ2-7,TRBV5-6,once,TGTGCCAGCAGCTTAGGCAGGGGAGATGGTCCCTACGAGCAGTACTTC,CASSLGRGDGPYEQYF
TRBD2,TRBJ2-1,TRBV29-1,-,TGCAGCGTGTACCGGGACTACCCGGGTAATGAGCAGTTCTTC,CSVYRDYPGNEQFF
-,TRBJ2-5,TRBV5-1,-,TGCGCCAGCAGCCCCCTTTTGCGTGAGACCCAGTACTTC,CASSPLLRETQYF
-,TRBJ2-1,TRBV28,-,TGTGCCAGCAGTTTAAGCGTAACGAACAATGAGCAGTTCTTC,CASSLSVTNNEQFF
TRBD1,TRBJ2-3,TRBV4-1,-,TGCGCCAGCAGCCAAGCGGACAGGGATCGGTATTTT,CASSQADRDRYF
TRBD1,TRBJ1-2,TRBV14,few,TGTGCCAGCAGCCAAGATTGGGGGACAGGAGGCCTAAGCGGCTACACCTTC,CASSQDWGTGGLSGYTF
TRBD2,TRBJ2-1,TRBV28,-,TGTGCCAGCAGTCTGATGACTAGCGGGAGCTACAATGAGCAGTTCTTC,CASSLMTSGSYNEQFF
TRBD2,TRBJ2-3,TRBV6-4,medium-sized,TGTGCCAGCAGCCCTGACCAGGGAGGGACAGATACGCAGTATTTT,CASSPDQGGTDTQYF
-,TRBJ1-1,TRBV11-2,-,TGTGCCAGCAGCTTAGCGAGAGGGAACACTGAAGCTTTCTTT,CASSLARGNTEAFF
-,TRBJ2-1,TRBV20-1,once,TGCAGTGCTAGAGACATTGGAGCGTTCTTC,CSARDIGAFF
TRBD2,TRBJ2-5,TRBV5-4,-,TGTGCCAGCAGCTTGAACAGCGGGAGCGGGGAGACCCAGTACTTC,CASSLNSGSGETQYF
-,TRBJ2-3,TRBV29-1,-,TGCAGCGTCCGCGCGGGTCTCACAGATACGCAGTATTTT,CSVRAGLTDTQYF
TRBD2,TRBJ2-5,TRBV29-1,-,TGCAGCGTTGAATGGGGCGGGAGGAACCAAGAGACCCAGTACTTC,CSVEWGGRNQETQYF
TRBD1,TRBJ1-2,TRBV18,-,TGTGCCAGCTCCCGCAATCAGGGGGACTATGGCTACACCTTC,CASSRNQGDYGYTF
TRBD2,TRBJ2-1,TRBV11-2,-,TGTGCCAGCAGCTTAGGCGGGAGACTCTACAATGAGCAGTTCTTC,CASSLGGRLYNEQFF
-,TRBJ1-2,TRBV28,-,TGTGCCAGCAGTCAGGGGATAGTTGATGGCTACACCTTC,CASSQGIVDGYTF
-,TRBJ1-1,TRBV4-3,-,TGCGCCAGCACCATCGACAGGAACCCGAAACTGAACACTGAAGCTTTCTTT,CASTIDRNPKLNTEAFF
TRBD2,TRBJ2-1,TRBV7-9,-,TGTGCCAGCAGCTTAGGGCAGACTAGCGGTTACAATGAGCAGTTCTTC,CASSLGQTSGYNEQFF
TRBD1,TRBJ2-7,TRBV2,-,TGTGCCAGCAGGCCTCCGGGACAGGGGATCTACGAGCAGTACTTC,CASRPPGQGIYEQYF
TRBD2,TRBJ2-1,TRBV7-9,-,TGTGCCAGCAGCGCGGGACTACACACCAGAACCAATGAGCAGTTCTTC,CASSAGLHTRTNEQFF
TRBD1,TRBJ1-5,TRBV27,-,TGTGCCAGCAGAGGGGGGACAGGGGGTAATCAGCCCCAGCATTTT,CASRGGTGGNQPQHF
TRBD2,TRBJ2-3,TRBV12-5,-,TGTGCTAGTGGTTTGGGACTAGCGGGAGTTCGAGATACGCAGTATTTT,CASGLGLAGVRDTQYF
TRBD1,TRBJ2-5,TRBV6-5,-,TGTGCCAGCAAGGGACAGGGCGGAGACCAAGAGACCCAGTACTTC,CASKGQGGDQETQYF
-,TRBJ2-7,TRBV19,-,TGTGCCAGTAGCTCCGCGGGGCCCGAGGGTTACGAGCAGTACTTC,CASSSAGPEGYEQYF
-,TRBJ2-2,TRBV29-1,-,TGCAGCGTTGTAGTGGGGCAGGGGCTTTTCGCCGGGGAGCTGTTTTTT,CSVVVGQGLFAGELFF
-,TRBJ2-2,TRBV2,many,TGTGCCAGCCGCGGGGACCCGGACGGAGGAAACACCGGGGAGCTGTTTTTT,CASRGDPDGGNTGELFF
-,TRBJ1-2,TRBV4-3,once,TGCGCCAGCAGCCATGGACAGTATCTTAACTATGGCTACACCTTC,CASSHGQYLNYGYTF
-,TRBJ2-3,TRBV6-5,-,TGTGCCAGCAGTTACCAGGGGATCACAGATACGCAGTATTTT,CASSYQGITDTQYF
TRBD1,TRBJ1-2,TRBV5-1,-,TGCGCCAGCAGTACAGGGGGCGTTGATGGCTACACCTTC,CASSTGGVDGYTF
TRBD2,TRBJ2-1,TRBV5-3,-,TGTGCCAGAAGTCTAGCGGGGGACTCCTACAATGAGCAGTTCTTC,CARSLAGDSYNEQFF
-,TRBJ2-7,TRBV29-1,-,TGCAGCGCCTCGGGGGGCCACTCCTACGAGCAGTACTTC,CSASGGHSYEQYF
-,TRBJ1-5,TRBV6-4,-,TGTGCCAGCAGTGACTCCTCGCACCCCGCTGAACATTATCAGCCCCAGCATTTT,CASSDSSHPAEHYQPQHF
TRBD1,TRBJ2-7,TRBV6-5,few,TGTGCCAGCAGTCTGGACAGGGGCGAGCAGTACTTC,CASSLDRGEQYF
-,TRBJ2-3,TRBV5-4,-,TGTGCCAGCAGCATTAGCGCCATGAGCACAGATACGCAGTATTTT,CASSISAMSTDTQYF
-,TRBJ1-1,TRBV19,once,TGTGCCAGTAGAGCGAGGGCCGCCACTGAAGCTTTCTTT,CASRARAATEAFF
-,TRBJ1-1,TRBV6-1,-,TGTGCCAGCAGGGACTTCATGAACACTGAAGCTTTCTTT,CASRDFMNTEAFF
TRBD1,TRBJ1-2,TRBV6-1,-,TGTGCCAGCAGTGAAGGGGCGGGACAGGAGAATGGCTACACCTTC,CASSEGAGQENGYTF
-,TRBJ2-7,TRBV19,-,TGTGCCAGTAGTTCAACGGGTTATGGGGCCAGAACCTACGAGCAGTACTTC,CASSSTGYGARTYEQYF
-,TRBJ1-1,TRBV5-4,-,TGTGCCAGCAGCGCGGGAGCAGAAGCTTTCTTT,CASSAGAEAFF
TRBD1,TRBJ2-7,TRBV6-6,-,TGTGCCAGCAGTTACTCCGGGACAGGGGGCTACGAGCAGTACTTC,CASSYSGTGGYEQYF
-,TRBJ2-5,TRBV9,-,TGTGCCAGCAGCAGTGGGGCAGGGGAGACCCAGTACTTC,CASSSGAGETQYF
-,TRBJ2-1,TRBV5-1,-,TGCGCCAGCAGCCGTCTGTCCGGTGAGCAGTTCTTC,CASSRLSGEQFF
-,TRBJ2-2,TRBV4-1,-,TGCGCCAGCAGCACCCGACTAGATATGACCGGGGAGCTGTTTTTT,CASSTRLDMTGELFF
-,TRBJ1-4,TRBV15,once,TGTGCCACCAGCAGAGATAGAGGGGGTGGTAATGAAAAACTGTTTTTT,CATSRDRGGGNEKLFF
-,TRBJ2-1,TRBV14,-,TGTGCCAGCAGCCAAGTTTCGGGGGAGCAGTTCTTC,CASSQVSGEQFF